Below, one TCR beta chain is given with its context. This sequence may be a read error, since a much larger clone differs from it by one base. The data were taken from a study of blood T cells in healthy people across ages. The use of a sample-barcoded 5' primer and a J-beta primer mix characterized a second PCR of roughly 7 to 12 cycles. TCRdb passed the 5' RACE reads through MiXCR, listing each CDR3 protein once. Found here are 650,000 to 900,000 distinct CDR3 sequences, approximately 67% of them singletons; the top ten hold 28%. The V gene's germline CDR1 is LGHNA and CDR2 YSLEER. Trimming removed 5 bases at V and 5 bases at J, with 13 bases between. This CDR3 has 14 residues.

This sequence was found in a man younger than 40 in good health. The sample comprised blood. The rearrangement joins TRBV4-3 to TRBJ2-1; either TRBD1 or TRBD2 may supply D (6 bases each). CDR3 nucleotide sequence: TGCGCCAGCAGCTGGGGGGCTAGGGACAATGAGCAGTTCTTC. This translates into CASSWGARDNEQFF.